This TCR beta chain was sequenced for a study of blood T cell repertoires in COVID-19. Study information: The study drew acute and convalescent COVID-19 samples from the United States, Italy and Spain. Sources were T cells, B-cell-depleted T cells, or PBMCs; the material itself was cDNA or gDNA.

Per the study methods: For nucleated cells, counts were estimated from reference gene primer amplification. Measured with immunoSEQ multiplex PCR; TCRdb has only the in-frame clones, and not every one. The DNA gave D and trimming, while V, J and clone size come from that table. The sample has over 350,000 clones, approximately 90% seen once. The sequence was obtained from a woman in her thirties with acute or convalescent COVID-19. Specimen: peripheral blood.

The CDR3 loop reads CASSHLAGGQKTQYF. CDR3 DNA sequence: TGTGCCAGCAGCCATTTAGCGGGGGGCCAGAAGACCCAGTACTTC. This rearrangement joins TRBV3-1 (or the pseudogene TRBV3-2) to TRBJ2-5; 10 bases map to TRBD2. From germline, CDR1 is LGHDT and CDR2 YNNKEL (reference sequence). V lost 3 bases and J lost 6; bases outside the gene matches: 7. The CDR3 has 15 residues.